The clone carrying this TCR beta chain was picked up a small number of times. V dropped 5 bases and J dropped 2 bases, with 9 bases sitting between them. CDR3 length equals 13 residues. Germline V gene lookup returns CDR1 PRHDT and CDR2 FYEKMQ (reference sequence). This record comes from a study of cytomegalovirus exposure and HLA in healthy donors. Primers included in the PCR were 60 Vbeta and 13 Jbeta primers. Method: immunoSEQ multiplex PCR; TCRdb's copy keeps in-frame clones and lacks some. The repertoire holds roughly 200,000 clones, with approximately 9.5% as singletons. Material: PBMCs. This TCR was sampled from a woman in her twenties or thirties in good health and CMV-seropositive. The gene calls are TRBV13 and TRBJ2-5; D is ambiguous. CDR3: CASSAQAQETQYF. Here the CDR3 DNA reads TGTGCCAGCAGCGCACAAGCGCAAGAGACCCAGTACTTC.